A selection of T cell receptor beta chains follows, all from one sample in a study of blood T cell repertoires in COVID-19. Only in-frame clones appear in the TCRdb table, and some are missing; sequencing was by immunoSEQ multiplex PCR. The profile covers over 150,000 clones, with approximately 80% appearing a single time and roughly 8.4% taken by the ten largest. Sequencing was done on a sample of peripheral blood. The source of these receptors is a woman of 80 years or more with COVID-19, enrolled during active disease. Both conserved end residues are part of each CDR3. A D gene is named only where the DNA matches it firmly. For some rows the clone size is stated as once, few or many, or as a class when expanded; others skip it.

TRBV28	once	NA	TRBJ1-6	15	CASTVGGTRNSPLHF	TGTGCCAGCACCGTGGGGGGGACTCGGAATTCACCCCTCCACTTT
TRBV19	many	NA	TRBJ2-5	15	CASSSLGQLQETQYF	TGTGCCAGTAGCTCTCTGGGGCAGTTGCAAGAGACCCAGTACTTC
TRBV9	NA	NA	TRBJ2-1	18	CASSVGLAGRGGYNEQFF	TGTGCCAGCAGCGTTGGGCTAGCCGGGAGAGGAGGGTACAATGAGCAGTTCTTC
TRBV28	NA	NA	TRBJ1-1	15	CASSLGGGLGTEAFF	TGTGCCAGCAGTTTAGGGGGGGGTCTTGGCACTGAAGCTTTCTTT
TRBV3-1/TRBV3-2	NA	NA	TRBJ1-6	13	CASSQELRSPLHF	TGTGCCAGCAGCCAAGAACTGAGGTCACCCCTCCACTTT
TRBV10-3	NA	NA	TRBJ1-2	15	CAISGALQTNYGYTF	TGTGCCATCAGTGGCGCCCTGCAAACTAACTATGGCTACACCTTC
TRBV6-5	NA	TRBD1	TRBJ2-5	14	CASRPTGGQETQYF	TGTGCCAGCAGACCTACAGGGGGCCAAGAGACCCAGTACTTC
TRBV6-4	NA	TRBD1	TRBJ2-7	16	CASSDPNRDRAYEQYF	TGTGCCAGCAGTGACCCTAACCGGGACAGAGCCTACGAGCAGTACTTC
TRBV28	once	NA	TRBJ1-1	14	CASSGRTGNTEAFF	TGTGCCAGCAGTGGGAGGACGGGGAACACTGAAGCTTTCTTT
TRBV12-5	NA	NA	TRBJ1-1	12	CASGWSSAEAFF	TGTGCTAGTGGTTGGTCTAGCGCTGAAGCTTTCTTT
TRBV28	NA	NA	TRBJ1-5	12	CASSLNSSPQHF	TGTGCCAGCAGTTTAAACAGTTCGCCCCAGCATTTT
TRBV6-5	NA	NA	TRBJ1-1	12	CASSLRNTEAFF	TGTGCCAGCAGCCTCAGGAACACTGAAGCTTTCTTT
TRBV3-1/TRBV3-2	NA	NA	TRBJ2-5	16	CASSHRYRAGGETQYF	TGTGCCAGCAGCCACCGATACAGGGCTGGCGGGGAGACCCAGTACTTC
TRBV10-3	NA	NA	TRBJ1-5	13	CAIRRDSNQPQHF	TGTGCCATCCGGAGGGATAGCAATCAGCCCCAGCATTTT